The present entry profiles one T cell receptor (beta chain) with its context. This clonotype has at least ten counts. Its antigen has not been determined. Base quality data are lacking; no much larger clone is found one base away. Receptor libraries were prepared by 5' RACE. Instrument on record: NextSeq 500. In the TCR library protocol, a unique molecular identifier was attached to each TCR cDNA molecule so that PCR and sequencing errors could be corrected. Turning to the authors' computational methods: TCR identification, UMI-based error correction and CDR3 extraction were all carried out with Decombinator tools. TCRs above a frequency of 2 per 1,000, corresponding to the top 1% of the tumor frequency distribution, were defined as expanded. Expanded tumor TCRs statistically deemed absent (corrected P<0.05) from at least one tumor region were classed as regional, and all other expanded tumor TCRs were classed as ubiquitous. Renyi diversity was calculated using the R vegan package after each repertoire was subsampled 100 times to 5,000 TCRs. To build CDR3 similarity networks, amino acid triplet string-kernel similarity was used, and CDR3s were connected when their pairwise similarity was above 0.82. TCRdb reprocessed the public reads (quality trimming at Q25 with fastp, clone calling with MiXCR) and kept in-frame beta chains. Each record represents a unique CDR3 protein, reported with the most common genes and DNA among its rows. The V and J calls here are based on TCRdb, not the publication. Counted in this sample were more than 25,000 distinct CDR3 sequences; around 6.9% of them appeared once. Jointly, the top ten make up almost 25% of the sample.

The time point label for this specimen denotes: sample taken at primary tumor resection. Donors were some 70 patients with early-stage, untreated non-small cell lung cancer from the lung TRACERx cohort. TCR sequencing used whole RNA extracted from tumor and nontumor lung tissue, or from cryopreserved PBMC samples, without cell sorting. A patient was chosen for TCR sequencing only when enough RNA was available from at least two tumor regions. A lung pathologist reviewed the tumor and adjacent nontumor lung specimens before the specimens were selected. This record comes from a study of spatial heterogeneity in lung cancer (dated by TCRdb to about 2019). As for the study more broadly: Beta-chain transcripts were consistently detected in greater numbers than alpha-chain transcripts, which likely reflected higher beta-chain transcript abundance. A strong correlation was found between TCR transcript counts in tumor regions and a T cell transcriptional module score from matched bulk RNA-seq. At surgery, both alpha and beta chains were TCR-sequenced in 200 to 250 tumor regions, about 64 matched nontumor lung samples and 50 to 60 PBMC samples. In the raw uncorrected reads, each unique combination of TCR and UMI appeared on average more than ten times. In non-small cell lung cancer, the study made a quantitative comparison of TCR alpha and beta repertoires among multiple tumor regions, matched nontumor lung and blood. Nonsynonymous mutation counts, determined by whole-exome sequencing of tumor tissue, were related to TCR repertoire features. Summary of the overall study and its limitations: Confirming at a functional level the hypothesis that regional TCRs recognize regional mutations was considered to require additional single-cell paired TCR alpha and beta sequencing. TCR-seq coverage of tumor T cells was estimated to be only around 7% for alpha chains and more than 11% for beta chains. Counts of ubiquitous and regional expanded TCRs correlated with counts of ubiquitous and regional nonsynonymous mutations, respectively. The number of expanded intratumoral alpha and beta TCRs correlated with the tumor nonsynonymous mutation count.

CDR1 and CDR2, per the germline V gene, are MNHEY and SVGEGT. From cysteine to phenylalanine, the CDR3 is 13 amino acids long. Here the CDR3 DNA is all that survives: 39 bases in frame from base 1. Trimming removed 4 bases from V and 3 bases from J, leaving 10 bases between the germline ends. The TCR comes from a male donor with early-stage non-small cell lung cancer. The source was lung tumor tissue, collected at surgery. The chain employs TRBV6-2 or TRBV6-3 and TRBJ2-7; TRBD1 is perhaps the D gene, given 6 matching bases. The CDR3 reads as follows: CASSSGAGYEQYF. The bases read TGTGCCAGCAGTTCAGGGGCAGGCTACGAGCAGTACTTC.